These 14 T cell receptor beta chains share one sample of origin, sequenced in a study of T cell responses to AZD1222 COVID-19 vaccine. Method: immunoSEQ multiplex PCR; TCRdb's copy keeps in-frame clones and lacks some. The sample includes 120,000 to 150,000 clones, roughly 89% of them seen just once. The sequences come from peripheral blood, collected on day 0 of AZD1222 vaccination. The receptors were sampled from an adult in good health.

This rearrangement joins TRBV6-6 to TRBJ2-1; TRBD2 might be the D (6 bases). The CDR3 has 14 residues. Deletions cut 5 bases from V and 4 bases from J, with 12 bases between. The germline CDR1 and CDR2 sequences are MNHNY and SVGAGI (reference sequence). Written as DNA, the CDR3 is TGTGCCAGCAGTCTGGGCGGGGCTTACAATGAGCAGTTCTTC. The encoded protein is CASSLGGAYNEQFF.

The chain is built from TRBV5-1 and TRBJ1-1; tentatively, D is TRBD1 (6 bases). Germline CDR1 and CDR2: SGHRS and YFSETQ. Trimming removed 4 bases at V and 7 bases at J, with 29 bases between. This CDR3 has 18 amino acids. CDR3 sequence reads: CASSLLVGDTLTQNEAFF. CDR3 DNA sequence: TGCGCCAGCAGCCTCTTAGTGGGGGACACGTTGACCCAGAATGAAGCTTTCTTT.

This clone appeared a single time. V usage is TRBV15 and J usage is TRBJ2-7; D is ambiguous. The CDR3 consists of 14 residues. Germline V gene sequence: CDR1 LNHNV, CDR2 YYDKDF (reference sequence). The ends were cut back, 0 bases at V and 2 bases at J, with 8 bases in the middle. The CDR3 DNA is TGTGCCACCAGCAGAGAACGCAGAGCCTACGAGCAGTACTTC. This sequence encodes CATSRERRAYEQYF.

V is TRBV7-9 and J is TRBJ2-7; TRBD2 might be the D (7 bases). The V gene's germline CDR1 is SEHNR and CDR2 FQNEAQ (reference sequence). The CDR3 covers 15 residues. The V gene lost 2 bases and the J gene lost 3 bases, with 14 bases spanning the gap. The CDR3 reads CASSLNGGPVYEQYF. The DNA for the CDR3 is TGTGCCAGCAGCTTAAACGGGGGGCCCGTCTACGAGCAGTACTTC.

This clone is a singleton in its sample. The rearrangement links TRBV5-4 to TRBJ1-2; 8 bases line up with TRBD1. V lost 4 bases and J lost 8; bases outside the gene matches: 13. This CDR3 has 15 amino acids. CDR1 and CDR2 from the germline V gene are SGHNT and YYREEE (reference sequence). CDR3 sequence: CASSRLGQGAKGYTF. As DNA, the CDR3 is TGTGCCAGCAGCCGCTTGGGGCAGGGGGCTAAAGGCTACACCTTC.

The chain carries TRBV7-9 and TRBJ2-1; 15 bases line up with TRBD2. Germline loops: CDR1 SEHNR, CDR2 FQNEAQ (reference sequence). This CDR3 contains 17 residues. V lost 5 bases to trimming and J lost 1 base; unmatched junction nucleotides: 3. The CDR3 DNA is TGTGCCAGCAGCACGGGACTAGCGGGAGGTTCCTACAATGAGCAGTTCTTC. Translated, it gives CASSTGLAGGSYNEQFF.

This clone was detected a few times. For the CDR3, the DNA is TGTGCCAGCAGCTACCAGCCTCGCGGTACGCAGTATTTT. Amino acid sequence: CASSYQPRGTQYF. V usage is TRBV7-8 and J usage is TRBJ2-3; D remains unclear. Trimming stripped 4 bases from V and 8 bases from J, with 13 bases between. The germline V gene encodes CDR1 SGHVS and CDR2 FQNEAQ. There are 13 residues in the CDR3.

The CDR3 nucleotides are TGTGCCAGCAGTTGGACTCCGGGGGAGCAGTACTTC. This translates into CASSWTPGEQYF. V is TRBV6-2 or TRBV6-3 and J is TRBJ2-7; TRBD2 is a possible D gene (5 bases). V shed 4 bases and J shed 7 bases, with 11 bases lying between them. Per germline, CDR1 MNHEY and CDR2 SVGEGT. The CDR3 is made up of 12 amino acids.

V gene TRBV5-4 combines with J gene TRBJ2-5; no firm D call. The CDR3 loop spans 15 amino acids. Trimming left V 0 bases short and J 5 bases short, with 14 bases between. Germline V gene data show CDR1 as SGHNT and CDR2 as YYREEE (reference sequence). CDR3: CASSLALKGGETQYF. The CDR3 DNA follows: TGTGCCAGCAGCTTGGCCCTCAAGGGTGGGGAGACCCAGTACTTC.

The rearrangement uses TRBV6-2 or TRBV6-3 and TRBJ2-1, with a possible D match to TRBD2 (7 bases). Per the germline V gene, CDR1 is MNHEY and CDR2 is SVGEGT. The CDR3 is 17 residues long. Trimming cost V 2 bases and J 6 bases, with 20 bases left between them. In DNA, the CDR3 is TGTGCCAGCAGTTACGGGCTTTTGGGGGGGCTCTCCAATGAGCAGTTCTTC. Translated, it gives CASSYGLLGGLSNEQFF.

The chain links TRBV7-2 to TRBJ2-1; D not certain. The CDR3 is 13 amino acids. Trimming took 2 bases from V and 4 from J, leaving 6 bases between them. Germline assignment: CDR1 SGHTA and CDR2 FQGNSA. The CDR3 coding sequence is TGTGCCAGCAGCTTATCCCGTTACAATGAGCAGTTCTTC. It encodes CASSLSRYNEQFF.

The chain couples TRBV7-9 to TRBJ2-2; possible D gene TRBD2, 6 bases. CDR3 length: 14 amino acids. Trimming cost V 1 base and J 6 bases, with 9 bases left between them. Germline values: CDR1 SEHNR, CDR2 FQNEAQ (reference sequence). The CDR3 loop reads CASSLVGEAGELFF. As DNA, the CDR3 is TGTGCCAGCAGCTTAGTTGGGGAGGCCGGGGAGCTGTTTTTT.

The chain uses TRBV12-3 or TRBV12-4 and TRBJ1-1, with D unclear. This CDR3 has 12 residues. V lost 6 bases to trimming and J lost 8 bases, with 13 bases between them. CDR3 region: CASRRHAAEAFF. CDR3 bases: TGTGCCAGCAGACGACATGCGGCGGAAGCTTTCTTT.

Points on this clone: This sample also contains other DNA sequences that code for the same CDR3. V gene TRBV18 combines with J gene TRBJ2-5; 8 positions match TRBD1. CDR1 is KGHSH and CDR2 is LQKENI in the germline V gene. The CDR3 is 15 amino acids. V lost 3 bases, J lost 2 bases, and 5 bases stayed unmatched. The CDR3 nucleotides are TGTGCCAGCTCACCGCGGGACAGGTATCAAGAGACCCAGTACTTC. Protein product: CASSPRDRYQETQYF. The whole variable domain, filled in from reference TRBV18 and TRBJ2-5, reads NAGVMQNPRHLVRRRGQEARLRCSPMKGHSHVYWYRQLPEEGLKFMVYLQKENIIDESGMPKERFSAEFPKEGPSILRIQQVVRGDSAAYFCASSPRDRYQETQYFGPGTRLLVL.